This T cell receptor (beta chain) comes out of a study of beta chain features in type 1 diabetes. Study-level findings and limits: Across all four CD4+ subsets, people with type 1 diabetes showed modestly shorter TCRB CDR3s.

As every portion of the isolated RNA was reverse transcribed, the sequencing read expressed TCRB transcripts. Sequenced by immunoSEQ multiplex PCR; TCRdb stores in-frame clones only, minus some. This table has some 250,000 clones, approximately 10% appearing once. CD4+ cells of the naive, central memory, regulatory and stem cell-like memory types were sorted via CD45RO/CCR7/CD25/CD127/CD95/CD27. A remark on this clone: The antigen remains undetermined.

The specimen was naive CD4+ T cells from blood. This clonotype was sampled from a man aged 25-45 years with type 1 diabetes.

The CDR3 sequence is CASSLLGQSQFF. The CDR3 DNA reads TGCGCCAGCAGCCTTTTGGGACAGAGTCAGTTCTTC. The genes are TRBV5-1 and TRBJ2-1; 7 bases map to TRBD1. There are 12 residues in the CDR3. Per germline, CDR1 SGHRS and CDR2 YFSETQ. Unmatched junction bases numbered 8, after V lost 4 bases and J lost 13 bases.